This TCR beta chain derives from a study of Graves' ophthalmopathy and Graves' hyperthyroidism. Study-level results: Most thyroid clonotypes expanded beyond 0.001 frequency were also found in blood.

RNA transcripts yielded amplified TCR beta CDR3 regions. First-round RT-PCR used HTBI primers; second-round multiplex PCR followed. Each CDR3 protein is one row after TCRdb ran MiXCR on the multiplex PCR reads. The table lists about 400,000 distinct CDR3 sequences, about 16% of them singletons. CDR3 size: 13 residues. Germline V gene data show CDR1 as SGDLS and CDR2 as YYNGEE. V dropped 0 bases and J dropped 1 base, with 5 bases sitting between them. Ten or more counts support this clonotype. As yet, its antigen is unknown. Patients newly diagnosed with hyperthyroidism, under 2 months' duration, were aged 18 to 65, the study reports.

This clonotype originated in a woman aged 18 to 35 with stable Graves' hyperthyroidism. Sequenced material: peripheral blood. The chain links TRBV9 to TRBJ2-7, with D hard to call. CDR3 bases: TGTGCCAGCAGCGTAGGGCAGTCCTACGAGCAGTACTTC. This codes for CASSVGQSYEQYF.